By sample share, the clone carrying this TCR beta chain is large. The study plated around 200,000 CFSE-labeled responders with around 200,000 irradiated, violet-dye-labeled stimulators. This record belongs to a study of graft-versus-host responses after intestinal transplantation. Study at large: Each transplant was multivisceral, liver-intestinal, or isolated intestinal. Anti-thymocyte globulin induction preceded around 3 years of tacrolimus and steroid maintenance in all recipients.

General study findings and limits: Allografts from individuals with graft-donor T cell macrochimerism displayed high graft-versus-host to host-versus-graft clonal ratios. In recipient marrow, GvH clones were found, and some appeared first in ileum or blood.

Germline loops: CDR1 LGHNA, CDR2 YSLEER. The germline V and J ends were trimmed by 0 bases and 4 bases, with 10 bases remaining between them. The CDR3 covers 14 residues. The assay was immunoSEQ multiplex PCR, and TCRdb's table has in-frame clones only and misses some. The data contain roughly 8,500 clones, roughly 30% of them singletons. The sample here was alloreactive CD8+ T cells from a mixed lymphocyte reaction culture, taken before transplantation. Specified subset: CFSE-low proliferating T cells sorted from approximately six-day pre-transplant mixed lymphocyte reaction (GvH or HvG direction). This TCR was recovered from a human patient who was an organ donor for intestinal transplantation. This chain connects TRBV4-3 to TRBJ2-7, with D perhaps matching TRBD1 (6 bases). CDR3 bases: TGCGCCAGCAGCCAAGAACTTCAGGGGTACGAGCAGTACTTC. Residues: CASSQELQGYEQYF.